This TCR beta chain was identified during a study of T cell responses to AZD1222 COVID-19 vaccine (dated by TCRdb to the early 2020s). Context from the whole study: A total of just over 230 trial participants underwent TCR sequencing, of whom 200 to 220 received two doses of AZD1222 and some 25 received two doses of the MenACWY control vaccine. Enrollment into the trials was organized by age into subgroups of 18-55, 56-69 and 70-plus years, and those subgroups contained roughly 140, 27 and 60 TCR-sequenced participants, respectively. Overall study results and their limits: Conclusions about previously exposed vaccinees are limited, since just six or seven AZD1222 recipients were seropositive for SARS-CoV-2 at baseline. Because no day 14 peak-response samples were available, repertoires were characterized only after the peak T cell response. Nearly half of unique spike-specific TCRs reportedly recognized epitopes outside regions mutated in the B.1.351 and B.1.1.7 variants. The 56-69-year group was small, and its depth increase did not reach significance, likely because of low power. Vaccine-associated CD4 TCRs spanned the whole spike protein, with dominant responses in regions 160-218 and 743-854. After two AZD1222 doses, both the breadth and the depth of spike-specific TCRs were significantly higher than at day 0 and than in MenACWY recipients. Participants were mostly white British, with more females than males. The authors suggested clonal diversity may have been underestimated.

The CDR3 regions of human TCRbeta chains were subjected to immunosequencing. In the source study's methods: Repertoire TCRs were matched against a reference library of SARS-CoV-2-specific TCRs generated with the MIRA antigen-specificity platform. Breadth was defined as the fraction of unique TCRs that were SARS-CoV-2-associated, and depth was defined as the fraction of total T cells that were SARS-CoV-2-associated. Using the MIRA data, each spike-specific TCR was assigned both to the spike region to which the TCR was reactive and to a CD4 or CD8 class. Log10-transformed breadth and depth values were compared by one-way ANOVA with Sidak's multiple comparisons tests. The source is immuneACCESS, and TCRdb retained only in-frame sequences with V and J called. Part of the clones is not carried over; for the studies checked, unresolved V genes explain less than half of this, and the remainder is unexplained. Clone size and V and J calls were adopted from that table, with D and trimming inferred from the DNA. The sample table contains around 95,000 clones; only one count was recorded for around 87% of them. The ten top clones hold more than 3.5% of the sample.

CDR1 MNHEY and CDR2 SVGAGI were looked up in the germline V gene. The trim is 7 bases for V and 0 bases for J, with a gap of 13 bases between the germline ends. The CDR3, cysteine through phenylalanine, is 15 amino acids long. Solely the CDR3 DNA is kept, with 45 bases framed from the first base. Per the publication, the time point label means: baseline before first vaccination. What this sample's treatment or condition label stands for: meningococcal conjugate vaccine given as trial control. Vaccinee samples were obtained from the UK trials COV001 and COV002, which included a single-blind randomized controlled phase 2/3 trial of AZD1222 (ChAdOx1 nCoV-19) in healthy adults. For TCRbeta chain sequencing, PBMC samples were collected from trial participants at day 0 and at day 28 after the second dose. In regard to this clone: Its cognate antigen has yet to be identified. Base quality data are lacking; no much larger clone is found one base away.

The TCR was taken from an adult in good health. The sequenced sample was peripheral blood, obtained on day 0 of MenACWY control vaccination. The chain is assembled from TRBV6-5 and TRBJ1-5; TRBD1 might be the D gene, on 5 matching bases. The CDR3 corresponds to CASKTIGTSNQPQHF. The sequence in DNA is TGTGCCAGCAAGACGATCGGGACTAGCAATCAGCCCCAGCATTTT.